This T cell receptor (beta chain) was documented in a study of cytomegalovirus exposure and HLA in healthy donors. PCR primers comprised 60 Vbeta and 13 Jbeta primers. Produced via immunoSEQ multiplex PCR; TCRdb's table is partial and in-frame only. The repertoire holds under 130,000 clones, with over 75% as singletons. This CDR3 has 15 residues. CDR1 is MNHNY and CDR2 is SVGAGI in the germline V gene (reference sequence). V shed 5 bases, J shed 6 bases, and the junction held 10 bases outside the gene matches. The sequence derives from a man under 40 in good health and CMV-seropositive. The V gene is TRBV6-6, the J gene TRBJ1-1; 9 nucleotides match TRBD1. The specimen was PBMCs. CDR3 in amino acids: CASSPMDRGSPEAFF. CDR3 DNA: TGTGCCAGCAGTCCCATGGACAGGGGCTCTCCTGAAGCTTTCTTT.